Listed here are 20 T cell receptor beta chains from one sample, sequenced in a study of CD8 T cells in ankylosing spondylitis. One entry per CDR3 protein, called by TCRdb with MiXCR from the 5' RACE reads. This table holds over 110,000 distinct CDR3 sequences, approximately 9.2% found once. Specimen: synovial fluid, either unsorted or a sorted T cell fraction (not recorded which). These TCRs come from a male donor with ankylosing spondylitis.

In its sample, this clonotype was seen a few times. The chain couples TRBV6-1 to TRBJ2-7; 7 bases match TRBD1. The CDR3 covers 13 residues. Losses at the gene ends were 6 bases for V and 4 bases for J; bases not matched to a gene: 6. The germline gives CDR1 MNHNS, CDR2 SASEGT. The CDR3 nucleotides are TGTGCCAGCAGACAGACAGGGAGATACGAGCAGTACTTC. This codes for CASRQTGRYEQYF.

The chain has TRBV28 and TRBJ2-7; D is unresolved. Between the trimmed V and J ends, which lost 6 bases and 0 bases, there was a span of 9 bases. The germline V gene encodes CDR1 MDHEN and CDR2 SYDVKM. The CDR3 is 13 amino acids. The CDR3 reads CASRPFSSYEQYF. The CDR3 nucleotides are TGTGCCAGCAGACCCTTCTCCTCCTACGAGCAGTACTTC.

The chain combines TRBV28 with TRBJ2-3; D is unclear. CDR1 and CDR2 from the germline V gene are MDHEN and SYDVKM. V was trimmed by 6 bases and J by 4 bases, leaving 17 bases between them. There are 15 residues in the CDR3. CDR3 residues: CASSHPRATPDTQYF. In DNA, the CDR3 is TGTGCCAGCAGCCACCCTCGGGCGACCCCAGATACGCAGTATTTT.

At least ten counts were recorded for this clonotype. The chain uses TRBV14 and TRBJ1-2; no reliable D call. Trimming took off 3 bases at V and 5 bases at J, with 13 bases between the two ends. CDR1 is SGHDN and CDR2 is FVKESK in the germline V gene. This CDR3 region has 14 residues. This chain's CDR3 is CASSHGVVEYGYTF. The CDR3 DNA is TGTGCCAGCAGCCACGGGGTAGTGGAATATGGCTACACCTTC.

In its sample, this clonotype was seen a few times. The CDR3 protein is CASSYSIPGLGETQYF. In nucleotides, the CDR3 is TGTGCCAGCAGTTACTCCATCCCGGGACTGGGAGAGACCCAGTACTTC. V usage is TRBV6-2 or TRBV6-3 and J usage is TRBJ2-5; a weak D match, TRBD2 (6 bases). The CDR3 consists of 16 residues. Germline V lookup: CDR1 MNHEY, CDR2 SVGEGT. V was shortened by 0 bases and J by 4 bases, with 15 bases between the two germline ends.

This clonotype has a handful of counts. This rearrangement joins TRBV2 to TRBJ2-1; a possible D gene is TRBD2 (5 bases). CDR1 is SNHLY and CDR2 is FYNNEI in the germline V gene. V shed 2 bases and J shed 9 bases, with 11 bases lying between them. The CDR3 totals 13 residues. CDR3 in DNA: TGTGCCAGCAGTGAATTGGAGGTCGGTGAGCAGTTCTTC. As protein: CASSELEVGEQFF.

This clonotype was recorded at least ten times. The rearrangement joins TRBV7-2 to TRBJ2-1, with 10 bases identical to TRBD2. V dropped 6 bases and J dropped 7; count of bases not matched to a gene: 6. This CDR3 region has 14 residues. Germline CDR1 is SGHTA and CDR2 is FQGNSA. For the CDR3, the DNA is TGTGCCAGCAGTCCAGCGGGAGGGCGGAATGAGCAGTTCTTC. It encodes CASSPAGGRNEQFF.

As DNA, the CDR3 is TGTGCCAGCAGTGAAGGGGGACCTACTGAAGCTTTCTTT. As protein: CASSEGGPTEAFF. The chain recombines TRBV6-1 with TRBJ1-1; TRBD1 might be the D (5 bases). The germline CDR1 and CDR2 sequences are MNHNS and SASEGT. This CDR3 region has 13 residues. V was shortened by 1 base and J by 5 bases, with 8 bases between the two germline ends.

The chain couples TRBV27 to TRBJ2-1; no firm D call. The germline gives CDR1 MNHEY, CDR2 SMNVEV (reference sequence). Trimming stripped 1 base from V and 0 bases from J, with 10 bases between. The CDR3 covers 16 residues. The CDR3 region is CASSLWGSSSYNEQFF. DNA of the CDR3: TGTGCCAGCAGTTTATGGGGTAGCAGCTCCTACAATGAGCAGTTCTTC.

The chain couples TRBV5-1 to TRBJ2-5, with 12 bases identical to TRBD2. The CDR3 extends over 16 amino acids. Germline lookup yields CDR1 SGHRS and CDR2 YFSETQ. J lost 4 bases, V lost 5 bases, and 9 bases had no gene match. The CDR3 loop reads CASRSSGGAGGETQYF. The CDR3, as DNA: TGCGCCAGCAGATCTAGCGGGGGGGCCGGTGGAGAGACCCAGTACTTC. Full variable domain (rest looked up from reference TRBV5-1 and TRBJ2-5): KAGVTQTPRYLIKTRGQQVTLSCSPISGHRSVSWYQQTPGQGLQFLFEYFSETQRNKGNFPGRFSGRQFSNSRSEMNVSTLELGDSALYLCASRSSGGAGGETQYFGPGTRLLVL.

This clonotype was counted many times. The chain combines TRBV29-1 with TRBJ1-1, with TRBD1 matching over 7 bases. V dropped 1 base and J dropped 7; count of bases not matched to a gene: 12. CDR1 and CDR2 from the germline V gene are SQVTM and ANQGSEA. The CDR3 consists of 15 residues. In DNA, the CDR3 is TGCAGCGTTGAAGTCCGACAGGGCGCGGCGTTTGAAGCTTTCTTT. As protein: CSVEVRQGAAFEAFF.

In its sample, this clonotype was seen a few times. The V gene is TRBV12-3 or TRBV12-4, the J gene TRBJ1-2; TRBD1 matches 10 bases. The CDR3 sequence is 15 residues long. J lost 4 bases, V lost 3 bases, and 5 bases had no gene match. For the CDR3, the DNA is TGTGCCAGCAGTTTGGACAGGGGGTTTCCCTATGGCTACACCTTC. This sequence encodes CASSLDRGFPYGYTF.

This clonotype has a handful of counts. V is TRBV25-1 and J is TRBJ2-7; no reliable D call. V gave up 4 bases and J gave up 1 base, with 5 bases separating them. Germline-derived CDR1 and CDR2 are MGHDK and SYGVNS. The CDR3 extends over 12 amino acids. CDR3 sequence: CASSGSSYEQYF. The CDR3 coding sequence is TGTGCCAGCAGTGGAAGTTCCTACGAGCAGTACTTC.

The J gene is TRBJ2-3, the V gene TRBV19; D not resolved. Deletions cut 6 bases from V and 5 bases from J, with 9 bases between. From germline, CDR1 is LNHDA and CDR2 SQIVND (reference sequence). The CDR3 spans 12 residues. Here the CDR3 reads CASSPQGDTQYF. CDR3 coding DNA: TGTGCCAGTAGCCCGCAAGGAGATACGCAGTATTTT. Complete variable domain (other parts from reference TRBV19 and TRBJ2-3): DGGITQSPKYLFRKEGQNVTLSCEQNLNHDAMYWYRQDPGQGLRLIYYSQIVNDFQKGDIAEGYSVSREKKESFPLTVTSAQKNPTAFYLCASSPQGDTQYFGPGTRLTVL.

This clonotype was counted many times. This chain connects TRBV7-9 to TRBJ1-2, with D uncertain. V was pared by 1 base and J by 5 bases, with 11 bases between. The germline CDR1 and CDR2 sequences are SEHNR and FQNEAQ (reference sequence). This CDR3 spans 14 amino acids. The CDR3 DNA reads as TGTGCCAGCAGCTTAGTTGCAGGACCTTATGGCTACACCTTC. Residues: CASSLVAGPYGYTF. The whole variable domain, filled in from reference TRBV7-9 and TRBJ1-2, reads DTGVSQNPRHKITKRGQNVTFRCDPISEHNRLYWYRQTLGQGPEFLTYFQNEAQLEKSRLLSDRFSAERPKGSFSTLEIQRTEQGDSAMYLCASSLVAGPYGYTFGSGTRLTVV.

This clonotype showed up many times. CDR3 region: CASSQDRGAFGPFF. CDR3 nucleotides: TGCGCCAGCAGCCAAGATCGGGGGGCCTTCGGTCCTTTCTTT. J is TRBJ1-1 and V is TRBV4-1; D is possibly TRBD1 (6 bases). The V and J ends lost 0 bases and 12 bases respectively, with 17 bases between them. The CDR3 contains 14 residues. Germline values: CDR1 MGHRA, CDR2 YSYEKL.

The DNA for the CDR3 is TGCAGTGCTAGAGGACAGCCGAACACTGAAGCTTTCTTT. This encodes CSARGQPNTEAFF. The chain is built from TRBV20-1 and TRBJ1-1; D possibly corresponds to TRBD1 (5 bases). The CDR3 length is 13 residues. Trimming pared 1 base from V and 1 base from J, leaving 7 bases between. Germline lookup yields CDR1 DFQATT and CDR2 SNEGSKA (reference sequence).

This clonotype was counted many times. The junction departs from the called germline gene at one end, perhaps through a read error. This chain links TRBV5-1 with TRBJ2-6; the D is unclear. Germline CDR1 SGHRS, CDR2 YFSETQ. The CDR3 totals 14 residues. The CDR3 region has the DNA TGTGCCAGCAGCTTAGACTCTGGGGCCAACGTCCTGACTTTC. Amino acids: CASSLDSGANVLTF.

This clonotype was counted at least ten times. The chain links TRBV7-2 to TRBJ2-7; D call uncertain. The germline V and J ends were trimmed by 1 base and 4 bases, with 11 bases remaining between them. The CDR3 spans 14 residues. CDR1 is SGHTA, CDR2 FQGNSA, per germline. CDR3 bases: TGTGCCAGCAGCTTAGGGGCTATGGGGTACGAGCAGTACTTC. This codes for CASSLGAMGYEQYF. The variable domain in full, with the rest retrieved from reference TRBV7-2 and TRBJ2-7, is GAGVSQSPSNKVTEKGKDVELRCDPISGHTALYWYRQSLGQGLEFLIYFQGNSAPDKSGLPSDRFSAERTGGSVSTLTIQRTQQEDSAVYLCASSLGAMGYEQYFGPGTRLTVT.

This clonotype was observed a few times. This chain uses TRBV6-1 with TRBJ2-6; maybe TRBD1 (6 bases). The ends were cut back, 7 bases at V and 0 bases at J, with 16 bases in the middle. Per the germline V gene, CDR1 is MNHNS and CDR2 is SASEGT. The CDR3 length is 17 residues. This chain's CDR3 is CASTSGTRPSGANVLTF. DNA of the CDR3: TGTGCCAGCACCTCCGGGACACGGCCCTCTGGGGCCAACGTCCTGACTTTC.